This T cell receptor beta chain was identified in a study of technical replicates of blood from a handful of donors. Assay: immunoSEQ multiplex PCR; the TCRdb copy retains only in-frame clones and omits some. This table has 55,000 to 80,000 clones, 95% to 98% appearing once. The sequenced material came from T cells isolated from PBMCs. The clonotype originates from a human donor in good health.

CDR3 bases: TGCGCCAGCAGCTCCCCAGGGATGAACACTGAAGCTTTCTTT. Translation gives CASSSPGMNTEAFF. The chain joins TRBV5-1 to TRBJ1-1; TRBD1 is a possible D gene (5 bases). Deletions cut 3 bases from V and 0 bases from J, with 9 bases between. The CDR3 covers 14 residues. Looked up from germline, CDR1 is SGHRS and CDR2 is YFSETQ.